This T cell receptor (beta chain) was identified in a study of blood T cell repertoires in COVID-19. For the study at large: Researchers got acute and convalescent COVID-19 samples from the United States, Italy and Spain.

In the study's own analysis: It was from reference gene primer amplification that nucleated cell counts were estimated. The assay was immunoSEQ multiplex PCR, and TCRdb's table has in-frame clones only and misses some. The V and J calls and clone size were taken over from that table, and D and trimming were inferred from the DNA. The sample has some 130,000 clones, 81% seen once. This clone showed up many times. The sample comprised peripheral blood. This sequence originates from a woman aged 55 to 70 with active or convalescent COVID-19.

The chain's CDR3 is CASSQGQGARNEQFF. CDR3 sequence (DNA): TGTGCCAGCAGCCAAGGACAGGGGGCGCGTAATGAGCAGTTCTTC. The genes are TRBV3-1 (or the pseudogene TRBV3-2) and TRBJ2-1, with 10 bases identical to TRBD1. The CDR3 loop spans 15 amino acids. Germline assignment: CDR1 LGHDT and CDR2 YNNKEL (reference sequence). J gave up 7 bases and V 1 base, and 4 bases lay outside the gene matches.